The 17 T cell receptor beta chains in this list originate from one sample, sequenced in a study of regulatory T cells in long-lasting Graves disease. Time point meaning: newly diagnosed GD, antithyroid drugs for less than 3 months. RNA isolated from PBMCs was used to make the TCR library. Researchers made TCR beta libraries by using iRepertoire HTBI primers and running Arm-PCR on CDR3 regions. TCRdb ran MiXCR on the multiplex PCR reads and lists one entry per CDR3 protein. Of roughly 520,000 distinct CDR3 sequences in the sample, around 12% were seen once. A further study also used this sample, focusing on T cells in Graves' hyperthyroidism and ophthalmopathy.

The sequencing used peripheral blood mononuclear cells (PBMCs), collected at new diagnosis, from a patient treated with antithyroid drugs. These receptor sequences come from a woman in her thirties with Graves disease.

The chain has TRBV7-9 and TRBJ2-1; 7 bases are a match to TRBD1. The V segment lost 1 base and the J segment 9 bases; nucleotides outside the gene matches: 3. The CDR3 is made up of 13 amino acids. CDR1 and CDR2 (germline): SEHNR, FQNEAQ (reference sequence). CDR3 coding DNA: TGTGCCAGCAGCTTAGTAGACAGGGTTGAGCAGTTCTTC. As protein: CASSLVDRVEQFF. Full variable domain (outside the CDR3, taken from reference TRBV7-9 and TRBJ2-1): DTGVSQNPRHKITKRGQNVTFRCDPISEHNRLYWYRQTLGQGPEFLTYFQNEAQLEKSRLLSDRFSAERPKGSFSTLEIQRTEQGDSAMYLCASSLVDRVEQFFGPGTRLTVL.

J is TRBJ2-2 and V is TRBV14; D gene unclear. Deletions cut 3 bases from V and 8 bases from J, with 10 bases between. Germline loops: CDR1 SGHDN, CDR2 FVKESK. This CDR3 spans 13 amino acids. The CDR3 protein is CASSQWTVGELFF. CDR3 DNA: TGTGCCAGCAGCCAGTGGACCGTAGGGGAGCTGTTTTTT.

Note on this clonotype: A far larger clone is only one base removed, so a read error is likely. V gene TRBV27 combines with J gene TRBJ2-7; D is unresolved. Trimming stripped 6 bases from V and 7 bases from J, with 22 bases between. The CDR3 loop spans 15 amino acids. Germline loops: CDR1 MNHEY, CDR2 SMNVEV (reference sequence). The CDR3: CASSPRTYVGNEQYF. The CDR3 nucleotides are TGTGCCAGCAGCCCTAGGACCTACGTGGGCAATGAGCAGTACTTC.

This clonotype has a handful of counts. The V call is TRBV19, the J call TRBJ2-1; D is ambiguous. CDR1 is LNHDA, CDR2 SQIVND, per germline (reference sequence). V lost 7 bases to trimming and J lost 8 bases, with 9 bases between them. The CDR3 is 11 amino acids. CDR3 amino acids: CASNTPDEQFF. The CDR3 region has the DNA TGTGCCAGTAATACCCCAGATGAGCAGTTCTTC.

This clonotype has ten or more counts. J is TRBJ1-5 and V is TRBV6-1; no definite D call. This CDR3 is built from 19 residues. The germline gives CDR1 MNHNS, CDR2 SASEGT. Trimming left V 5 bases short and J 1 base short, with 24 bases between. As DNA, the CDR3 is TGTGCCAGCAGTCGCCCCGAGGGCGGAAGGGCGGGCAGCAATCAGCCCCAGCATTTT. Translation gives CASSRPEGGRAGSNQPQHF.

This clonotype has at least ten counts. The chain links TRBV6-5 to TRBJ2-2; 8 nucleotides line up with TRBD1. J lost 5 bases, V lost 2 bases, and 7 bases had no gene match. The CDR3 sequence is 16 residues long. Germline CDR1 and CDR2: MNHEY and SVGAGI. The CDR3 DNA sequence: TGTGCCAGCAGTTACAGGCGGACAGGGAGTACCGGGGAGCTGTTTTTT. Amino acids: CASSYRRTGSTGELFF.

A note on this clonotype: This may be a read error, as it is one base from a much larger clone. The chain combines TRBV11-3 with TRBJ2-1; tentative D call: TRBD2 (6 bases). V was pared by 5 bases and J by 10 bases, with 24 bases between. Looked up from germline, CDR1 is SGHNT and CDR2 is YENEEA. CDR3 length: 16 residues. In DNA, the CDR3 is TGTGCCAGCAGCGGTGGCGGGGCTCGGGGGTACATCGAGCAGTTCTTC. Translated, it gives CASSGGGARGYIEQFF. The variable domain in full, with the rest retrieved from reference TRBV11-3 and TRBJ2-1, is EAGVVQSPRYKIIEKKQPVAFWCNPISGHNTLYWYLQNLGQGPELLIRYENEEAVDDSQLPKDRFSAERLKGVDSTLKIQPAELGDSAVYLCASSGGGARGYIEQFFGPGTRLTVL.

This clonotype was recorded many times. This sequence joins TRBV27 and TRBJ1-6; D is uncertain. The CDR3 is made up of 13 amino acids. V lost 6 bases, J lost 11 bases, and 14 bases lay in between. Germline assignment: CDR1 MNHEY and CDR2 SMNVEV (reference sequence). CDR3 in DNA: TGTGCCAGCAGCGCAAACTACGACGCACCCCTCCACTTT. Translated: CASSANYDAPLHF.

The V call is TRBV25-1, the J call TRBJ2-2; D remains ambiguous. Germline lookup yields CDR1 MGHDK and CDR2 SYGVNS. Trimming left V 1 base short and J 0 bases short, with 12 bases between. The CDR3 extends over 17 amino acids. CDR3 protein: CASSEWRNSPNTGELFF. The DNA for the CDR3 is TGTGCCAGCAGTGAATGGAGAAACAGCCCGAACACCGGGGAGCTGTTTTTT.

The chain carries TRBV5-4 and TRBJ1-2; D is ambiguous. This CDR3 has 16 amino acids. Trimming shortened V by 2 bases and J by 3 bases, and 17 bases separated the two germline ends. Germline V gene sequence: CDR1 SGHNT, CDR2 YYREEE (reference sequence). CDR3 in DNA: TGTGCCAGCAGCTTTCGGCAGCTTACACCCTACTATGGCTACACCTTC. It translates to CASSFRQLTPYYGYTF.

The CDR3 DNA sequence: TGTGCCAGTAATTCCCATGGAAGGGCTGAAGCTTTCTTT. Protein sequence: CASNSHGRAEAFF. The rearrangement links TRBV19 to TRBJ1-1, with D unclear. The V end was cut by 7 bases, the J end by 6 bases, with 15 bases between. The CDR3 consists of 13 residues. The germline gives CDR1 LNHDA, CDR2 SQIVND (reference sequence).

In this sample, this clonotype turned up many times. The chain joins TRBV2 to TRBJ2-3; D remains ambiguous. Deletions cut 6 bases from V and 0 bases from J, with 10 bases between. Germline CDR1 and CDR2: SNHLY and FYNNEI. The CDR3 runs 14 residues. CDR3 protein: CASRGMTSTDTQYF. Written as DNA, the CDR3 is TGTGCCAGCAGGGGGATGACTAGCACAGATACGCAGTATTTT.

This clonotype occurred many times. This chain joins TRBV28 and TRBJ2-7; D gene unclear. Trimming stripped 4 bases from V and 4 bases from J, with 11 bases between. The length of the CDR3 is 13 residues. The germline V gene has CDR1 MDHEN and CDR2 SYDVKM. DNA of the CDR3: TGTGCCAGCAGTTCCGACCCGCGATACGAGCAGTACTTC. It specifies CASSSDPRYEQYF.

V is TRBV27 and J is TRBJ2-3, with 10 bases identical to TRBD2. The germline V gene has CDR1 MNHEY and CDR2 SMNVEV (reference sequence). Trimming took 4 bases from V and 2 from J; bases not matched to a gene: 15. The CDR3 extends over 19 amino acids. CDR3 in amino acids: CASSSYGRIAGGITDTQYF. The CDR3 region has the DNA TGTGCCAGCAGTTCATACGGAAGAATAGCGGGAGGAATCACAGATACGCAGTATTTT.

This clonotype has a single count. A single base separates this from a much larger clone, so it may be a read error. The CDR3 DNA reads TGTGGCAGCAAGAGGGGTACGGGCAATCAGCCCCAGCATTTT. This encodes CGSKRGTGNQPQHF. The chain is built from TRBV12-3 or TRBV12-4 and TRBJ1-5, with D maybe TRBD1 (5 bases). There are 14 residues in the CDR3.

This chain links TRBV20-1 with TRBJ1-5; TRBD1 might be the D (6 bases). V was trimmed by 0 bases and J by 0 bases, leaving 12 bases between them. CDR1 is DFQATT, CDR2 SNEGSKA, per germline (reference sequence). The CDR3 is 16 residues long. CDR3 coding DNA: TGCAGTGCTAGAGATAGGGCAGGGGATAGCAATCAGCCCCAGCATTTT. Its protein is CSARDRAGDSNQPQHF.

This chain links TRBV14 with TRBJ2-1; TRBD2 aligns across 11 bases. The CDR3 length is 15 residues. Per germline, CDR1 SGHDN and CDR2 FVKESK. J lost 10 bases, V lost 0 bases, and 5 bases had no gene match. In nucleotides, the CDR3 is TGTGCCAGCAGCCAAGATAGCGGGAGGGCCGGGGAGCAGTTCTTC. Protein product: CASSQDSGRAGEQFF.